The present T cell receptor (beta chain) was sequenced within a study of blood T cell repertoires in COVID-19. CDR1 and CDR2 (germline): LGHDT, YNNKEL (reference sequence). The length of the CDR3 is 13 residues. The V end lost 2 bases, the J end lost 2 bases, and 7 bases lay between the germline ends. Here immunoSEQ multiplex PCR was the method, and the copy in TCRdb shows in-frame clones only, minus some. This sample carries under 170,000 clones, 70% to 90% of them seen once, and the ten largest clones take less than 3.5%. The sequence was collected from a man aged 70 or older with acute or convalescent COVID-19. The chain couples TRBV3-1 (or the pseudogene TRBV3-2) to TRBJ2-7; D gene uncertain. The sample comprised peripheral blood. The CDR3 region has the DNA TGTGCCAGCAGCCAACTTTGGCCCTACGAGCAGTACTTC. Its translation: CASSQLWPYEQYF.